Below, 10 T cell receptor beta chains from the same sample are listed, as sequenced in a study of blood T cell repertoires in COVID-19. Sequencing was performed with immunoSEQ multiplex PCR; in TCRdb, only in-frame clones are kept and a portion is missing. The sample gives about 51,000 clones, 86% of which show up once; about 4.1% is in the top ten. The specimen sequenced was peripheral blood. These receptors came from a man older than 75 with active COVID-19.

This clone occurred once. This chain links TRBV28 with TRBJ1-5; D possibly corresponds to TRBD1 (5 bases). The CDR3 has 14 residues. Trimming removed 7 bases at V and 4 bases at J, with 14 bases between. CDR1 is MDHEN, CDR2 SYDVKM, per germline. In DNA, the CDR3 is TGTGCCAGCACTATAGGGACTGGTAATCAGCCCCAGCATTTT. Protein product: CASTIGTGNQPQHF.

The rearrangement joins TRBV6-5 to TRBJ2-7; 9 nucleotides agree with TRBD1. Germline V lookup: CDR1 MNHEY, CDR2 SVGAGI. The CDR3 is made up of 13 amino acids. Unmatched junction bases numbered 6, after V lost 9 bases and J lost 3 bases. The DNA of the CDR3 is TGTGCCAGTGTCGGGACAGGGCTCTACGAGCAGTACTTC. This encodes CASVGTGLYEQYF.

The chain has TRBV7-2 and TRBJ1-2; TRBD1 agrees at 7 bases. The germline V gene has CDR1 SGHTA and CDR2 FQGNSA. The junction had 6 bases not matched to a gene; V was cut back by 5 bases and J by 3 bases. The CDR3 has 14 amino acids. Written as DNA, the CDR3 is TGTGCCAGCAGCCCGCAGACAGGGTACTATGGCTACACCTTC. Its protein is CASSPQTGYYGYTF.

The V and J genes are TRBV28 and TRBJ1-2; 8 bases line up with TRBD1. V was pared by 1 base and J by 6 bases, with 7 bases of the junction left unmatched. The CDR3 sequence is 15 residues long. Germline V gives CDR1 MDHEN, CDR2 SYDVKM. Here the CDR3 reads CASSLSGGGKDGYTF. The CDR3 nucleotides are TGTGCCAGCAGTTTATCAGGGGGCGGGAAGGATGGCTACACCTTC.

J is TRBJ2-2 and V is TRBV28, with 12 positions matching TRBD1. Germline V CDR1 and CDR2: MDHEN, SYDVKM. With V trimmed by 6 bases and J by 4 bases, 0 bases remained unmatched. The CDR3 sequence is 14 residues long. The CDR3 DNA reads TGTGCCAGCAGGGGACAGGGGGCCACCGGGGAGCTGTTTTTT. It encodes CASRGQGATGELFF.

V usage is TRBV11-2 and J usage is TRBJ2-7; 15 positions agree with TRBD2. There are 17 residues in the CDR3. The V gene end was trimmed by 5 bases and the J gene end by 4 bases; junction bases not matched to a gene: 9. Germline V lookup: CDR1 SGHAT, CDR2 FQNNGV. The CDR3 coding sequence is TGTGCCAGCAGCCCCCCGGGACTAGCGGGAGGAGGGTACGAGCAGTACTTC. Protein product: CASSPPGLAGGGYEQYF.

The rearrangement joins TRBV27 to TRBJ2-1; 7 bases line up with TRBD2. The CDR3 has 14 amino acids. V lost 0 bases, J lost 12 bases, and 8 bases stayed unmatched. Germline V gene lookup returns CDR1 MNHEY and CDR2 SMNVEV (reference sequence). The CDR3 loop reads CASSLSQPPGGQFF. DNA of the CDR3: TGTGCCAGCAGTTTATCGCAACCTCCGGGGGGGCAGTTCTTC.

The gene calls are TRBV6-2 or TRBV6-3 and TRBJ2-1, with TRBD2 matching 14 bases. V trimming: 6 bases; J trimming: 8 bases; junction bases outside the gene matches: 6. This CDR3 is 15 amino acids long. Germline CDR1 reads MNHEY; CDR2 reads SVGEGT. The chain's CDR3 is CASSLGTSGSYEQFF. In DNA form, the CDR3 reads TGTGCCAGCAGCCTCGGGACTAGCGGGAGTTATGAGCAGTTCTTC.

This clone was found once. The chain links TRBV28 to TRBJ2-7; 8 nucleotides match TRBD1. From germline, CDR1 is MDHEN and CDR2 SYDVKM. The V gene end was trimmed by 8 bases and the J gene end by 10 bases; junction bases not matched to a gene: 7. The CDR3 has 11 amino acids. The CDR3 sequence is CASGKDREQYF. Written as DNA, the CDR3 is TGTGCCAGCGGCAAGGACAGGGAACAGTACTTC.

CDR3 nucleotide sequence: TGTGCCAGCATCCGACTAGCGGGAGGGCAAGGGGACGAGCAGTACTTC. Its protein is CASIRLAGGQGDEQYF. The V gene is TRBV11-2, the J gene TRBJ2-7; 14 nucleotides match TRBD2. CDR3 length: 16 residues. Germline loops: CDR1 SGHAT, CDR2 FQNNGV. With V trimmed by 7 bases and J by 5 bases, 10 bases remained unmatched.